This T cell receptor beta chain derives from a study of Ad26.COV2.S vaccination and SARS-CoV-2 variants. Findings and limits, study-wide: Vaccine recipients surpassed placebo recipients in spike-specific TCR breadth. The TCR breadth and depth analyses may have understated or missed part of the total T cell responses. With respect to non-spike TCR breadth, vaccine and placebo recipients were similar. Reportedly, after vaccination the spike-specific CD8+ and CD4+ T cell responses displayed substantial breadth.

The table came from immunoSEQ multiplex PCR; TCRdb's copy has only in-frame clones and leaves some out. The repertoire holds around 7,000 clones, roughly 84% seen once, with roughly 32% in the top ten. CDR1 is MNHEY and CDR2 is SMNVEV in the germline V gene (reference sequence). V lost 5 bases and J lost 2, with 17 bases in between. The CDR3 consists of 16 residues. This clone was detected once. Its antigen is unidentified. Sequenced here: peripheral blood, sampled after recovery from COVID-19. The chain joins TRBV27 to TRBJ2-3; unclear D gene. This sequence was found in a human donor who had recovered from COVID-19. The CDR3 loop reads CASSSQRTGTTDTQYF. The CDR3 DNA reads as TGTGCCAGCAGTAGCCAAAGGACGGGTACCACAGATACGCAGTATTTT.